One sample yielded the 23 T cell receptor beta chains listed below, sequenced in a study of spatial heterogeneity in lung cancer. TCRdb recomputed calls from the 5' RACE reads with MiXCR, one row per CDR3 protein. The table lists about 36,000 distinct CDR3 sequences, 6% to 9.5% of them singletons. Indicated time point: blood at routine non-recurrence follow-up after resection. Sample: PBMCs, taken at follow-up. The receptors originated from a male donor with early-stage non-small cell lung cancer.

There are many counts of this clonotype. The genes are TRBV5-1 and TRBJ2-7; D is perhaps TRBD1 (5 bases). CDR1 SGHRS and CDR2 YFSETQ come from the germline V gene. The length of the CDR3 is 16 residues. The germline V and J ends were trimmed by 5 bases and 2 bases, with 20 bases remaining between them. The CDR3, as DNA: TGCGCCAGCAGAATTTCATCGACAGCGCTCACCTACGAGCAGTACTTC. Translated, it gives CASRISSTALTYEQYF.

Ten or more counts support this clonotype. V and J are TRBV19 and TRBJ1-2; perhaps TRBD1 as D (5 bases). Per the germline V gene, CDR1 is LNHDA and CDR2 is SQIVND (reference sequence). Trimming shortened V by 6 bases and J by 5 bases, and 10 bases separated the two germline ends. The CDR3 runs to 12 residues. The CDR3, as DNA: TGTGCCAGTAGCCAAGACAGATATGGCTACACCTTC. Its protein product is CASSQDRYGYTF. The full variable domain, completed using reference TRBV19 and TRBJ1-2, is DGGITQSPKYLFRKEGQNVTLSCEQNLNHDAMYWYRQDPGQGLRLIYYSQIVNDFQKGDIAEGYSVSREKKESFPLTVTSAQKNPTAFYLCASSQDRYGYTFGSGTRLTVV.

This clonotype was observed many times. The rearrangement links TRBV6-5 to TRBJ2-2; TRBD1 is a possible D gene (7 bases). Germline V gene lookup returns CDR1 MNHEY and CDR2 SVGAGI. The CDR3 covers 18 residues. Trimming removed 0 bases at V and 7 bases at J, with 21 bases between. The CDR3 sequence: CASSYSPGGYSGGGELFF. In DNA form, the CDR3 reads TGTGCCAGCAGTTACTCTCCAGGGGGGTACTCAGGCGGCGGGGAGCTGTTTTTT.

This clonotype came up many times. The V and J genes are TRBV5-4 and TRBJ2-7, with D possibly TRBD1 on 6 matching bases. V was pared by 2 bases and J by 10 bases, with 16 bases between. The CDR3 spans 13 residues. Germline V gene lookup returns CDR1 SGHNT and CDR2 YYREEE (reference sequence). The CDR3 loop reads CASSFQGGSEQYF. CDR3 nucleotide sequence: TGTGCCAGCAGCTTTCAAGGGGGATCAGAACAGTACTTC.

Many counts were recorded for this clonotype. The chain has TRBV5-1 and TRBJ2-1; 10 bases line up with TRBD2. The CDR3 spans 15 residues. With V trimmed by 2 bases and J by 4 bases, 3 bases remained unmatched. Per germline, CDR1 SGHRS and CDR2 YFSETQ. CDR3 residues: CASSFLAGEYNEQFF. The CDR3 DNA reads as TGCGCCAGCAGCTTCCTAGCGGGGGAGTACAATGAGCAGTTCTTC.

This clonotype was observed at least ten times. The J gene is TRBJ1-5, the V gene TRBV10-3, with D maybe TRBD1 (6 bases). This CDR3 is built from 15 residues. The V gene lost 3 bases and the J gene lost 4 bases, with 13 bases spanning the gap. Germline assignment: CDR1 ENHRY and CDR2 SYGVKD. The CDR3 reads CAISDGGQPNQPQHF. The CDR3 DNA follows: TGTGCCATCAGTGATGGGGGCCAGCCAAATCAGCCCCAGCATTTT.

Here the CDR3 DNA reads TGCAGCGTTGGGACTAGCGAGTACAATGAGCAGTTCTTC. It encodes CSVGTSEYNEQFF. The chain carries TRBV29-1 and TRBJ2-1; 9 positions agree with TRBD2. Germline V gives CDR1 SQVTM, CDR2 ANQGSEA. V was pared by 4 bases and J by 4 bases, with 2 bases of the junction left unmatched. This CDR3 has 13 amino acids.

The chain carries TRBV6-5 and TRBJ2-7, with no clear D. CDR1 is MNHEY and CDR2 is SVGAGI in the germline V gene. The CDR3 length is 15 residues. V was shortened by 7 bases and J by 0 bases, with 16 bases between the two germline ends. The CDR3 protein is CASNKARVSSYEQYF. CDR3 nucleotides: TGTGCCAGCAACAAAGCAAGGGTTAGCTCCTACGAGCAGTACTTC.

This clonotype was observed many times. Its ends do not fully match the called genes, so a read error is possible. V gene TRBV12-3 or TRBV12-4 combines with J gene TRBJ2-2, with D perhaps given as TRBD1 or TRBD2 (5 bases each). The CDR3 is made up of 15 amino acids. This CDR3 reads CASRRDGMGTGELFF. The CDR3 DNA is TGTGCCAGCAGGAGGGACGGCATGGGGACCGGGGAGCTTTTTTTT.

Many counts were recorded for this clonotype. The J gene is TRBJ1-1, the V gene TRBV7-9; unclear D gene. Between the trimmed V and J ends, which lost 4 bases and 0 bases, there was a span of 9 bases. Looked up from germline, CDR1 is SEHNR and CDR2 is FQNEAQ (reference sequence). The length of the CDR3 is 14 residues. CDR3 DNA sequence: TGTGCCAGCAGCTCCAGACGGATGAACACTGAAGCTTTCTTT. Translated, it gives CASSSRRMNTEAFF.

This clonotype occurred many times. The rearrangement uses TRBV7-9 and TRBJ1-2, with 8 bases that match TRBD1. CDR3 size: 14 residues. Per the germline V gene, CDR1 is SEHNR and CDR2 is FQNEAQ (reference sequence). The ends lost 2 bases at V and 5 bases at J; junction bases unmatched: 4. The CDR3 is CASSLKGQVYGYTF. The CDR3 DNA reads TGTGCCAGCAGCTTAAAGGGACAGGTATATGGCTACACCTTC.

V usage is TRBV9 and J usage is TRBJ1-2; 10 nucleotides align to TRBD1. The CDR3 totals 14 residues. J gave up 7 bases and V 2 bases, and 5 bases lay outside the gene matches. In germline, CDR1 is SGDLS, CDR2 YYNGEE. CDR3: CASSVRQGATGYTF. CDR3 DNA: TGTGCCAGCAGCGTGAGACAGGGGGCGACTGGCTACACCTTC.

This clonotype was recorded many times. This chain uses TRBV12-3 or TRBV12-4 with TRBJ2-1; TRBD2 aligns across 10 bases. V gave up 6 bases and J gave up 7 bases; unmatched junction bases: 12. The CDR3 runs to 16 residues. The CDR3 sequence is CASSLLLAGPGNEQFF. The CDR3, as DNA: TGTGCCAGCAGCCTCCTACTAGCGGGGCCCGGGAATGAGCAGTTCTTC.

Ten or more counts support this clonotype. CDR3 bases: TGTGCCAGCAGCTTAGGTGATAGCGGGGGGCGATGGACCGGGGAGCTGTTTTTT. Its translation is CASSLGDSGGRWTGELFF. The chain uses TRBV11-3 and TRBJ2-2, with 10 bases lining up with TRBD2. CDR3 length equals 18 residues. Germline V gives CDR1 SGHNT, CDR2 YENEEA. With 1 base clipped from V and 5 bases from J, the junction kept 10 bases outside the gene matches.

This clonotype was found many times. The chain recombines TRBV12-3 or TRBV12-4 with TRBJ1-2; D gene uncertain. Deletions cut 5 bases from V and 0 bases from J, with 16 bases between. There are 16 residues in the CDR3. The CDR3 sequence is CASSPTLGFSNYGYTF. CDR3 nucleotide sequence: TGTGCCAGCAGTCCGACGTTGGGGTTCTCTAACTATGGCTACACCTTC.

This clonotype was counted many times. This rearrangement joins TRBV20-1 to TRBJ2-3; no clear D gene. The CDR3 is 15 amino acids. The germline V and J ends were trimmed by 0 bases and 0 bases, with 10 bases remaining between them. Germline V lookup: CDR1 DFQATT, CDR2 SNEGSKA (reference sequence). The CDR3 reads CSARDPTASTDTQYF. Written as DNA, the CDR3 is TGCAGTGCTAGAGACCCGACGGCAAGCACAGATACGCAGTATTTT.

This clonotype appeared many times. The gene calls are TRBV5-1 and TRBJ1-2, with TRBD1 identical over 7 bases. CDR3 size: 13 residues. With 4 bases clipped from V and 5 bases from J, the junction kept 5 bases outside the gene matches. Per germline, CDR1 SGHRS and CDR2 YFSETQ. The CDR3 spells CASSDGTAYGYTF. CDR3 DNA: TGCGCCAGCAGCGACGGGACAGCGTATGGCTACACCTTC.

In its sample, this clonotype was seen many times. CDR3 nucleotides: TGTGCCAGCACCCCTAGTGAGGGCCTAAGGCAGTTCTTC. It translates to CASTPSEGLRQFF. The chain uses TRBV3-1 and TRBJ2-1; D possibly corresponds to TRBD2 (5 bases). The ends were cut back, 7 bases at V and 12 bases at J, with 19 bases in the middle. CDR3 length: 13 amino acids. Germline V lookup: CDR1 LGHDT, CDR2 YNNKEL (reference sequence).

This clonotype has at least ten counts. The genes are TRBV29-1 and TRBJ1-2; 8 bases fit TRBD1. V dropped 3 bases and J dropped 7; count of bases not matched to a gene: 4. The CDR3 spans 12 residues. The germline CDR1 and CDR2 sequences are SQVTM and ANQGSEA. Written as DNA, the CDR3 is TGCAGCGTTGAGCAGGGGGCGGGTGGCTACACCTTC. Amino acid sequence: CSVEQGAGGYTF.

This clonotype was seen repeatedly, ten times or more. V gene TRBV3-1 combines with J gene TRBJ1-6; 8 bases line up with TRBD1. Unmatched junction bases numbered 6, after V lost 1 base and J lost 10 bases. The CDR3 extends over 15 amino acids. Germline V gene data show CDR1 as LGHDT and CDR2 as YNNKEL (reference sequence). The CDR3 bases are TGTGCCAGCAGCCAAGGACAGGGGAGGGGATCACCCCTCCACTTT. Translated: CASSQGQGRGSPLHF.

In this sample, this clonotype turned up many times. The chain couples TRBV25-1 to TRBJ2-3; D might be TRBD1 or TRBD2, each matching 7 bases. Trimming took 5 bases from V and 2 from J, leaving 20 bases between them. This CDR3 comprises 17 residues. Germline CDR1 and CDR2: MGHDK and SYGVNS. The CDR3 DNA follows: TGTGCCAGCAGTCCCCCCCGCAGGGGGGGTTCCACAGATACGCAGTATTTT. Residues: CASSPPRRGGSTDTQYF.

This clonotype has at least ten counts. This rearrangement joins TRBV4-2 to TRBJ2-7; perhaps TRBD1 as D (5 bases). The CDR3 is 14 amino acids. Germline V CDR1 and CDR2: LGHNA, YNFKEQ. Trimming shortened V by 0 bases and J by 6 bases, and 12 bases separated the two germline ends. The CDR3 protein is CASSQDGRVGEQYF. As DNA, the CDR3 is TGTGCCAGCAGCCAAGATGGCAGGGTAGGCGAGCAGTACTTC.

V gene TRBV11-2 combines with J gene TRBJ2-6; maybe TRBD2 (5 bases). The CDR3 length is 16 residues. The germline V gene has CDR1 SGHAT and CDR2 FQNNGV. The ends were cut back, 5 bases at V and 1 base at J, with 12 bases in the middle. The DNA for the CDR3 is TGTGCCAGCAGCACAGAATCGGGATCTGGGGCCAACGTCCTGACTTTC. As protein: CASSTESGSGANVLTF.